The 30 T cell receptor beta chains presented below share a single source sample, sequenced in a study of esophageal squamous cell carcinoma under preoperative chemotherapy. This sample's time point: before preoperative PTX-NDP chemotherapy. TCRdb re-analysed the PCR reads in MiXCR, keeping a single row per CDR3 protein. The sample gives around 6,600 distinct CDR3 sequences, roughly 32% of which show up once; 11% to 15% is in the top ten. Sample collection occurred from a patient given preoperative chemotherapy. The receptors shown here come from a human donor with esophageal squamous cell carcinoma. The donor label of this sample is uncertain.

In its sample, this clonotype ranks as medium-sized. The chain combines TRBV11-2 with TRBJ2-5; TRBD1 is a possible D gene (6 bases). V lost 2 bases and J lost 11, with 18 bases in between. Germline values: CDR1 SGHAT, CDR2 FQNNGV. The CDR3 loop spans 14 amino acids. The CDR3 bases are TGTGCCAGCAGCTTACCGGGCACAGGGAGATGGCAGTACTTC. Encoded protein: CASSLPGTGRWQYF.

Points on this clonotype: An end of the junction differs from the germline gene, which may be a read error. The rearrangement links TRBV6-2 or TRBV6-3 to TRBJ2-3; 13 bases line up with TRBD2. The germline V gene encodes CDR1 MNHEY and CDR2 SVGEGT. This CDR3 region has 18 residues. CDR3 amino acids: CASSEPDRLAGGRETECF. The CDR3 DNA reads TGTGCCAGCAGTGAGCCCGATCGACTAGCGGGGGGCCGAGAGACCGAGTGCTTC.

The chain joins TRBV7-8 to TRBJ1-1; D might be TRBD1 (6 bases). Germline lookup yields CDR1 SGHVS and CDR2 FQNEAQ. Trimming cost V 5 bases and J 1 base, with 8 bases left between them. The CDR3 has 13 amino acids. The CDR3 is CASSQTGNTEAFF. DNA of the CDR3: TGTGCCAGCAGCCAGACAGGGAACACTGAAGCTTTCTTT. Using reference TRBV7-8 and TRBJ1-1 for the parts outside the CDR3, the full variable domain is GAGVSQSPRYKVAKRGQDVALRCDPISGHVSLFWYQQALGQGPEFLTYFQNEAQLDKSGLPSDRFFAERPEGSVSTLKIQRTQQEDSAVYLCASSQTGNTEAFFGQGTRLTVV.

This clonotype appeared many times. The CDR3 sequence is CASNPSGTYNEQFF. The CDR3 bases are TGTGCCAGCAACCCTAGCGGTACTTACAATGAGCAGTTCTTC. The J gene is TRBJ2-1, the V gene TRBV7-8, with TRBD2 identical over 7 bases. This CDR3 spans 14 amino acids. V dropped 7 bases and J dropped 4; count of bases not matched to a gene: 7. The germline V gene encodes CDR1 SGHVS and CDR2 FQNEAQ.

This clonotype was detected many times. This chain uses TRBV12-3 or TRBV12-4 with TRBJ2-1, with 12 bases fitting TRBD1. The CDR3 runs to 15 residues. Losses at the gene ends were 3 bases for V and 10 bases for J; bases not matched to a gene: 7. CDR3 sequence: CASSLIGTGGYEQFF. In nucleotides, the CDR3 is TGTGCCAGCAGTTTGATTGGGACAGGGGGCTACGAGCAGTTCTTC.

Judged by abundance, this clonotype is medium-sized. The genes are TRBV7-3 and TRBJ2-7, with 14 bases lining up with TRBD2. J was trimmed by 1 base and V by 5 bases; bases with no gene match: 16. The CDR3 has 20 residues. CDR1 SGHTA and CDR2 FQGTGA come from the germline V gene. The CDR3 sequence is CASSRNPRTSGRLVSYEQYF. CDR3 in DNA: TGTGCCAGCAGCCGAAACCCTCGGACTAGCGGGAGGCTAGTTTCCTACGAGCAGTACTTC.

In regard to this clonotype: The junction and the germline gene differ at one end; a read error may be behind it. The V and J genes are TRBV6-5 and TRBJ1-2, with TRBD1 matching over 7 bases. The germline gives CDR1 MNHEY, CDR2 SVGAGI. This CDR3 has 15 amino acids. CDR3 in DNA: TGTGCGAGCAGTTGCCTGGACAGGTTAGGAGGAGGCTACACCTTC. It encodes CASSCLDRLGGGYTF.

In this sample, this clonotype is medium-sized (0.01 to 0.1%). The chain combines TRBV6-5 with TRBJ1-2; 8 positions agree with TRBD1. V lost 2 bases to trimming and J lost 6 bases; unmatched junction nucleotides: 8. Germline V gene data show CDR1 as MNHEY and CDR2 as SVGAGI. CDR3 length: 15 amino acids. The CDR3 DNA reads as TGTGCCAGCAGTTACGAGGGGGGACAGGTGGATGGCTACACCTTC. It yields the protein CASSYEGGQVDGYTF.

This clonotype was seen repeatedly, ten times or more. The chain couples TRBV6-1 to TRBJ2-1; 7 bases match TRBD1. J was trimmed by 10 bases and V by 7 bases; bases with no gene match: 13. CDR1 is MNHNS, CDR2 SASEGT, per germline. The CDR3 loop spans 14 amino acids. In nucleotides, the CDR3 is TGTGCCAGCATGACGACAGGGAATTCCTACGAGCAGTTCTTC. It encodes CASMTTGNSYEQFF.

A remark on this clonotype: This CDR3 is missing its conserved last phenylalanine or tryptophan, likely due to a read error. This rearrangement joins TRBV7-2 to TRBJ2-1; D may be TRBD2 (6 bases). The J call could be wrong; TRBJ2-7 is a better fit for the DNA end. CDR3 size: 15 residues. Per germline, CDR1 SGHTA and CDR2 FQGNSA. The CDR3 bases are TGTGCGAGCAGCCCTAGTGGTGGGGGGACCTACGAGCAGTACTGC. It yields the protein CASSPSGGGTYEQYC.

This clonotype counts as medium-sized. V and J are TRBV7-9 and TRBJ2-1, with D possibly called TRBD1 or TRBD2 (5 bases each). The closer fit of TRBJ2-7 to the DNA end suggests the J call may be wrong. Germline V gene sequence: CDR1 SEHNR, CDR2 FQNEAQ (reference sequence). The length of the CDR3 is 14 residues. CDR3 sequence: CASSLTRDGNEQYF. Written as DNA, the CDR3 is TGTGCCAGCAGCCTAACTCGGGACGGCAACGAGCAGTACTTC.

CDR3 amino acids: CASFRGFWTEAFF. The CDR3 DNA reads as TGTGCCAGCTTTCGCGGGTTTTGGACTGAAGCTTTCTTT. This chain connects TRBV2 to TRBJ1-1; D not resolved. The CDR3 has 13 residues. The ends were cut back, 8 bases at V and 5 bases at J, with 15 bases in the middle. CDR1 is SNHLY and CDR2 is FYNNEI in the germline V gene.

Details on this clonotype: This clone may be a read error of a much larger clone one base away. It is likely a read error, because the conserved phenylalanine at the end of the CDR3 is missing. The rearrangement joins TRBV28 to TRBJ1-2, with TRBD1 matching over 10 bases. V lost 5 bases, J lost 7 bases, and 4 bases stayed unmatched. In germline, CDR1 is MDHEN, CDR2 SYDVKM. This CDR3 is built from 13 residues. CDR3 loop: CASSIGQGVGYTV. CDR3 DNA: TGTGCCAGCAGTATTGGACAGGGGGTTGGCTACACCGTC.

This clonotype is medium-sized in the sample. V and J are TRBV6-5 and TRBJ1-2; maybe TRBD1 (5 bases). The CDR3 consists of 13 residues. Looked up from germline, CDR1 is MNHEY and CDR2 is SVGAGI. CDR3 amino acids: CGGGGGWLKGYTF. As DNA, the CDR3 is TGTGGAGGTGGGGGAGGATGGCTCAAGGGCTACACCTTC.

By share, this clonotype counts as medium-sized. The genes are TRBV11-3 and TRBJ2-5; 7 nucleotides match TRBD1. CDR1 and CDR2 (germline): SGHNT, YENEEA. J gave up 0 bases and V 0 bases, and 7 bases lay outside the gene matches. The CDR3 loop spans 17 amino acids. Here the CDR3 DNA reads TGTGCCAGCAGCTTAGATGGGGGACAGCCGTACCAAGAGACCCAGTACTTC. Its protein is CASSLDGGQPYQETQYF.

At least ten counts were recorded for this clonotype. The CDR3 loop reads CASSLESLTEAFF. CDR3 DNA sequence: TGTGCCAGCAGCTTAGAATCGTTGACTGAAGCTTTCTTT. This chain joins TRBV7-2 and TRBJ1-1; D is uncertain. Germline CDR1 and CDR2: SGHTA and FQGNSA. V was cut by 1 base and J by 5 bases, with 8 bases left in between. The CDR3 loop spans 13 amino acids.

This clonotype was recorded at least ten times. The chain links TRBV12-3 or TRBV12-4 to TRBJ2-3; 8 nucleotides line up with TRBD2. The CDR3 is made up of 15 amino acids. Trimming took 3 bases from V and 1 from J; bases not matched to a gene: 3. For the CDR3, the DNA is TGTGCCAGCAGTTTTCCGACTAGCGGCACAGATACGCAGTATTTT. This codes for CASSFPTSGTDTQYF.

On this clonotype itself: One base away lies a much larger clone, so this may be a sequencing read error. The rearrangement joins TRBV12-3 or TRBV12-4 to TRBJ2-1, with D perhaps TRBD1 or TRBD2 (7 bases each). The V end lost 3 bases, the J end lost 13 bases, and 22 bases lay between the germline ends. CDR3 length: 15 amino acids. DNA for the CDR3: TGTGCCAGCAGTTTTAGACAGGGAGAGGGGGGGACCCAGTTCTTC. It is translated as CASSFRQGEGGTQFF.

This clonotype was seen repeatedly, ten times or more. The rearrangement uses TRBV4-1 and TRBJ2-1; 10 bases fit TRBD2. The closer fit of TRBJ2-5 to the DNA end suggests the J call may be wrong. The length of the CDR3 is 20 residues. The germline gives CDR1 MGHRA, CDR2 YSYEKL. The CDR3 DNA sequence: TGCGCCAGCAGCCAAGAATACCCTAGCGGGAGAAGCAATAGTAGAGAGACCCAGTACTTC. Its translation is CASSQEYPSGRSNSRETQYF.

By share, this clonotype counts as medium-sized. The V and J genes are TRBV6-1 and TRBJ1-2; D is undetermined. The CDR3 is 15 residues long. CDR1 is MNHNS and CDR2 is SASEGT in the germline V gene. Trimming took off 6 bases at V and 2 bases at J, with 16 bases between the two ends. CDR3 DNA: TGTGCCAGCAGCTCTTCCCGGACGGGGAACTATGGCTACACCTTC. It is translated as CASSSSRTGNYGYTF.

This clonotype was found many times. The genes are TRBV7-2 and TRBJ1-2, with D perhaps TRBD1 (5 bases). V was shortened by 1 base and J by 6 bases, with 15 bases between the two germline ends. Per germline, CDR1 SGHTA and CDR2 FQGNSA. The CDR3 covers 15 residues. The CDR3 spells CASSLVREGVNGYTF. CDR3 nucleotide sequence: TGTGCCAGCAGCTTAGTCAGGGAAGGGGTTAATGGCTACACCTTC.

On this clonotype: A read error is likely, as this CDR3 ends without the conserved phenylalanine or tryptophan. Because the CDR3's place on the DNA is in doubt, the DNA is left out and the CDR3 is given as listed by TCRdb. V is TRBV7-2 and J is TRBJ2-6; the DNA was not compared with TRBD1, the D call given in the table. Germline CDR1 SGHTA, CDR2 FQGNSA. Termini included, the CDR3 measures 9 amino acids. CDR3 region: CASSLTGAS.

Remarks on this clonotype: Mismatch with germline at one junction end may stem from a read error. This chain uses TRBV10-1 with TRBJ2-1, with D possibly called TRBD1 or TRBD2 (5 bases each). The V gene's germline CDR1 is WNHNN and CDR2 SYGVQD (reference sequence). This CDR3 region has 13 residues. The CDR3 sequence: CASSLRGQETQDF. CDR3 bases: TGCGCCAGCAGTTTGAGGGGCCAAGAGACCCAGGACTTC.

This clonotype was recorded many times. Given a much more abundant clone one base away, this may be a read error. The V and J genes are TRBV7-2 and TRBJ2-1; D is unclear. The V and J ends lost 4 bases and 10 bases respectively, with 8 bases between them. This CDR3 comprises 11 residues. CDR1 is SGHTA, CDR2 FQGNSA, per germline. This CDR3 reads CASSSPYEQFF. The CDR3 DNA follows: TGTGCCAGCAGCTCACCCTACGAGCAGTTCTTC.

This clonotype is medium-sized by share. The CDR3 protein is CASSRTRYYNEQFF. CDR3 in DNA: TGTGCCAGCAGTCGGACTAGATACTACAATGAGCAGTTCTTC. V gene TRBV7-8 combines with J gene TRBJ2-1, with TRBD2 identical over 7 bases. V lost 6 bases to trimming and J lost 3 bases; unmatched junction nucleotides: 5. CDR3 length equals 14 residues. The V gene's germline CDR1 is SGHVS and CDR2 FQNEAQ. Full variable domain (rest looked up from reference TRBV7-8 and TRBJ2-1): GAGVSQSPRYKVAKRGQDVALRCDPISGHVSLFWYQQALGQGPEFLTYFQNEAQLDKSGLPSDRFFAERPEGSVSTLKIQRTQQEDSAVYLCASSRTRYYNEQFFGPGTRLTVL.

Ten or more counts support this clonotype. One base away lies a much larger clone, so this may be a sequencing read error. The V call is TRBV6-1, the J call TRBJ2-1, with 8 bases fitting TRBD2. The J call is in doubt because the DNA end fits TRBJ2-7 better. Per germline, CDR1 MNHNS and CDR2 SASEGT. The CDR3 is 16 residues long. As DNA, the CDR3 is TGTGCCAGCAGACTCCAAGGGTCGGGAGGGTACAATGAGCAGTACTTC. This encodes CASRLQGSGGYNEQYF.

This clonotype was counted many times. The chain uses TRBV6-5 and TRBJ2-6; D is unclear. V was pared by 0 bases and J by 2 bases, with 5 bases between. CDR1 and CDR2 (germline): MNHEY, SVGAGI. The CDR3 extends over 15 amino acids. CDR3 in DNA: TGTGCCAGCAGTTACTCGCGGACTGGGGCCAACGTCCTGACTTTC. Residues: CASSYSRTGANVLTF.

This clonotype was seen at least ten times. The gene calls are TRBV7-2 and TRBJ2-2; D assignment may be TRBD1 or TRBD2 (5 bases each). The CDR3 has 14 residues. CDR1 and CDR2 (germline): SGHTA, FQGNSA. The V gene lost 6 bases and the J gene lost 5 bases, with 13 bases spanning the gap. The CDR3 coding sequence is TGTGCCAGCAGTTACGACTGGGGGACCGGGGAGCTGTTTTTT. This encodes CASSYDWGTGELFF. Complete variable domain (other parts from reference TRBV7-2 and TRBJ2-2): GAGVSQSPSNKVTEKGKDVELRCDPISGHTALYWYRQSLGQGLEFLIYFQGNSAPDKSGLPSDRFSAERTGGSVSTLTIQRTQQEDSAVYLCASSYDWGTGELFFGEGSRLTVL.

By sample fraction, this clonotype is medium-sized (0.01 to 0.1%). This sequence joins TRBV4-1 and TRBJ2-1; no reliable D call. The CDR3 consists of 13 residues. Trimming shortened V by 0 bases and J by 4 bases, and 4 bases separated the two germline ends. In germline, CDR1 is MGHRA, CDR2 YSYEKL. The CDR3 is CASSQDFYNEQFF. The CDR3 DNA reads as TGCGCCAGCAGCCAAGATTTTTACAATGAGCAGTTCTTC.

This clonotype was picked up a small number of times. V and J are TRBV24-1 and TRBJ2-3; no reliable D call. Trimming removed 6 bases from V and 4 bases from J, with 7 bases in between. This CDR3 is built from 12 residues. Germline V CDR1 and CDR2: KGHDR, SFDVKD. The CDR3 sequence is CATSRLADTQYF. The CDR3 coding sequence is TGTGCCACCAGTAGGCTAGCAGATACGCAGTATTTT.